This TCR beta chain is drawn from a study of blood T cell repertoires in COVID-19. Study information: T cells, B-cell-depleted T cells, or PBMCs supplied cDNA or gDNA.

Participants reported their clinical history, and cohort assignment relied on those reports. The ends lost 9 bases at V and 7 bases at J; junction bases unmatched: 8. The length of the CDR3 is 13 residues. The V gene's germline CDR1 is LNHDA and CDR2 SQIVND (reference sequence). Clones were sequenced by immunoSEQ multiplex PCR, and TCRdb holds only the in-frame ones, with some missing. Among approximately 260,000 clones, 88% were seen once, and the ten largest hold 0.95% to 1.5%. The rearrangement joins TRBV19 to TRBJ1-2; 10 positions agree with TRBD1. Sequences were obtained from PBMCs or T cells enriched from blood (not recorded which). The receptor was isolated from a woman in her forties with acute COVID-19. In DNA form, the CDR3 reads TGTGCCAGCGGGGACAGGGGTTCCTCTGGCTACACCTTC. The encoded protein is CASGDRGSSGYTF.